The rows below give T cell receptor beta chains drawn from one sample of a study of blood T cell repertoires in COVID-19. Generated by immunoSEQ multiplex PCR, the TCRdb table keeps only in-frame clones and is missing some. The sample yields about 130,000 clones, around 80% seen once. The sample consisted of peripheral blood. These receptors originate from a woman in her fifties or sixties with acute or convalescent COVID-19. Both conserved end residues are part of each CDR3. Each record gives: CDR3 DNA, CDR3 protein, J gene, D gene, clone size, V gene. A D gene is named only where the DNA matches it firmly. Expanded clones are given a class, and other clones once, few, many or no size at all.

CDR3 DNA: TGTGCCTGGAGCGCGGGGGTAGAGAGTGAAAAACTGTTTTTT; CDR3 protein: CAWSAGVESEKLFF; J gene: TRBJ1-4; D gene: -; clone size: -; V gene: TRBV30
CDR3 DNA: TGTGCCAGCTCACGGCCGGGACAGGGGGGGAACACTGAAGCTTTCTTT; CDR3 protein: CASSRPGQGGNTEAFF; J gene: TRBJ1-1; D gene: TRBD1; clone size: -; V gene: TRBV18
CDR3 DNA: TGCAGCGGTCGTACGGGAAACACCGGGGAGCTGTTTTTT; CDR3 protein: CSGRTGNTGELFF; J gene: TRBJ2-2; D gene: -; clone size: -; V gene: TRBV29-1
CDR3 DNA: TGTGCCAGCAGTACAGTGAGCTCCTACGAGCAGTACTTC; CDR3 protein: CASSTVSSYEQYF; J gene: TRBJ2-7; D gene: -; clone size: -; V gene: TRBV12-3/TRBV12-4
CDR3 DNA: TGTGCCATAGCAACACAGACCGGGGAGCTGTTTTTT; CDR3 protein: CAIATQTGELFF; J gene: TRBJ2-2; D gene: -; clone size: -; V gene: TRBV10-3
CDR3 DNA: TGCGCCAGCAGCTACTCAGGGGGCACAGATACGCAGTATTTT; CDR3 protein: CASSYSGGTDTQYF; J gene: TRBJ2-3; D gene: -; clone size: -; V gene: TRBV5-1
CDR3 DNA: TGTGCCATCAGTGATGAAAGGGGGGGCTATGGCTACACCTTC; CDR3 protein: CAISDERGGYGYTF; J gene: TRBJ1-2; D gene: -; clone size: -; V gene: TRBV10-3
CDR3 DNA: TGTGCCAGCAGGGTCTTGACCGGGACAGGGGGTGGAACTGAAGCTTTCTTT; CDR3 protein: CASRVLTGTGGGTEAFF; J gene: TRBJ1-1; D gene: TRBD1; clone size: -; V gene: TRBV5-5
CDR3 DNA: TGTGCCAGCAGTGAGGGTCAGTGGCGGGATCAGCCCCAGCATTTT; CDR3 protein: CASSEGQWRDQPQHF; J gene: TRBJ1-5; D gene: -; clone size: -; V gene: TRBV6-1
CDR3 DNA: TGTGCCATCAGTGGACAGGGGGATTCACCCCTCCACTTT; CDR3 protein: CAISGQGDSPLHF; J gene: TRBJ1-6; D gene: TRBD1; clone size: once; V gene: TRBV10-3
CDR3 DNA: TGTGCCAGCAGCTTGATAGGGCGGGGGGATCGCGATGAGCAGTTCTTC; CDR3 protein: CASSLIGRGDRDEQFF; J gene: TRBJ2-1; D gene: TRBD2; clone size: -; V gene: TRBV5-4
CDR3 DNA: TGTGCTAGCAGCTTATGGACCCCCAGTTACCAGGGGGCTTATGGAAACACCATATATTTT; CDR3 protein: CASSLWTPSYQGAYGNTIYF; J gene: TRBJ1-3; D gene: TRBD1; clone size: -; V gene: TRBV7-7
CDR3 DNA: TGCGCCAGCAGTGAGGGGCCGGGGGGGCAGTGGACTGAAGCTTTCTTT; CDR3 protein: CASSEGPGGQWTEAFF; J gene: TRBJ1-1; D gene: -; clone size: -; V gene: TRBV10-1
CDR3 DNA: TGTGCCAGCAGCTTAGGGTCGGGAGGGGGAGAGACCCAGTACTTC; CDR3 protein: CASSLGSGGGETQYF; J gene: TRBJ2-5; D gene: TRBD2; clone size: -; V gene: TRBV7-3
CDR3 DNA: TGTGCCAGTAGATCCGGACAGGGAGAGCAGCCCCAGCATTTT; CDR3 protein: CASRSGQGEQPQHF; J gene: TRBJ1-5; D gene: TRBD1; clone size: few; V gene: TRBV19
CDR3 DNA: TGTGCCAGCAGCTTAACCCACAATAAGCGGGGCAATGAGCAGTTCTTC; CDR3 protein: CASSLTHNKRGNEQFF; J gene: TRBJ2-1; D gene: TRBD2; clone size: -; V gene: TRBV5-4
CDR3 DNA: TGCGCCACCCTTTCTCAGGGTCTATCTCTGAACACTGAAGCTTTCTTT; CDR3 protein: CATLSQGLSLNTEAFF; J gene: TRBJ1-1; D gene: -; clone size: -; V gene: TRBV10-2
CDR3 DNA: TGTGCCAGCAGTCTCCTTGAGGGACTAGCGTCCCACGAGCAGTACTTC; CDR3 protein: CASSLLEGLASHEQYF; J gene: TRBJ2-7; D gene: TRBD2; clone size: -; V gene: TRBV2
CDR3 DNA: TGTGCCAGCAGTGAACCCCCTAGATATGAGCAGTTCTTC; CDR3 protein: CASSEPPRYEQFF; J gene: TRBJ2-1; D gene: -; clone size: -; V gene: TRBV25-1
CDR3 DNA: TGCGCCAGCAGCCCGGGGGATACTAGCTCCTATAATTCACCCCTCCACTTT; CDR3 protein: CASSPGDTSSYNSPLHF; J gene: TRBJ1-6; D gene: -; clone size: -; V gene: TRBV5-1
CDR3 DNA: TGTGCCAGCAGTACTGGGACTTCCCTGAACACTGAAGCTTTCTTT; CDR3 protein: CASSTGTSLNTEAFF; J gene: TRBJ1-1; D gene: -; clone size: -; V gene: TRBV6-5
CDR3 DNA: TGTGCCACCAGCAGAGAACAGGTACCCTATGGCTACACCTTC; CDR3 protein: CATSREQVPYGYTF; J gene: TRBJ1-2; D gene: -; clone size: -; V gene: TRBV15
CDR3 DNA: TGTGCCAGTAGTAGGGACACCAGGAGCACCGGGGAGCTGTTTTTT; CDR3 protein: CASSRDTRSTGELFF; J gene: TRBJ2-2; D gene: -; clone size: -; V gene: TRBV19
CDR3 DNA: TGTGCCAGCCGCCTGGGGAGGCAAGCTTTCTTT; CDR3 protein: CASRLGRQAFF; J gene: TRBJ1-1; D gene: -; clone size: -; V gene: TRBV7-9
CDR3 DNA: TGTGCCAGCAGCCCGACAGGGGGATTTGAAAAACTGTTTTTT; CDR3 protein: CASSPTGGFEKLFF; J gene: TRBJ1-4; D gene: TRBD1; clone size: once; V gene: TRBV27
CDR3 DNA: TGTGCCAGCAGGGAGCGGGGGGTGGTGCAGTCCTACAATGAGCAGTTCTTC; CDR3 protein: CASRERGVVQSYNEQFF; J gene: TRBJ2-1; D gene: TRBD2; clone size: once; V gene: TRBV2
CDR3 DNA: TGTGCCAGCAGCCAAGGAAACAGGCGGTGGGCCAAAAACATTCAGTACTTC; CDR3 protein: CASSQGNRRWAKNIQYF; J gene: TRBJ2-4; D gene: -; clone size: -; V gene: TRBV3-1/TRBV3-2
CDR3 DNA: TGTGCCAGCAGCTTAAATCTACTCCGGAAGCGGGGGGCGTACCAAGAGACCCAGTACTTC; CDR3 protein: CASSLNLLRKRGAYQETQYF; J gene: TRBJ2-5; D gene: TRBD2; clone size: -; V gene: TRBV7-3
CDR3 DNA: TGTGCCAGCAGCCCCAAAGCCGGGACAGACTACGAGCAGTACTTC; CDR3 protein: CASSPKAGTDYEQYF; J gene: TRBJ2-7; D gene: TRBD1; clone size: -; V gene: TRBV9